A single sample gave rise to the 23 T cell receptor beta chains below, sequenced in a study of blood T cell repertoires in COVID-19. The table came from immunoSEQ multiplex PCR; TCRdb's copy has only in-frame clones and leaves some out. The sample lists 99,000 or so clones; around 86% were seen once. The sequencing input was peripheral blood. These receptors all come from a man at least 80 years old with acute or convalescent COVID-19.

V usage is TRBV5-5 and J usage is TRBJ1-2, with 8 bases fitting TRBD1. CDR3 length equals 17 residues. V lost 2 bases to trimming and J lost 4 bases; unmatched junction nucleotides: 13. Germline assignment: CDR1 SGHKS and CDR2 YYEKEE (reference sequence). In DNA, the CDR3 is TGTGCCAGCAGCTTTATATTCTCCGGGACAGGAGTCTATGGCTACACCTTC. Amino acids: CASSFIFSGTGVYGYTF.

About this clone: Other DNA sequences in this sample translate to the same CDR3. The rearrangement links TRBV18 to TRBJ2-7, with TRBD2 matching over 9 bases. Germline assignment: CDR1 KGHSH and CDR2 LQKENI. This CDR3 has 14 amino acids. Losses at the gene ends were 2 bases for V and 2 bases for J; bases not matched to a gene: 1. For the CDR3, the DNA is TGTGCCAGCTCACCAGCTAGCGGGGCCTACGAGCAGTACTTC. Residues: CASSPASGAYEQYF.

This clone is a singleton in its sample. The chain couples TRBV2 to TRBJ1-1, with no clear D. Trimming took 0 bases from V and 1 from J, leaving 15 bases between them. CDR3 length equals 17 residues. CDR1 is SNHLY and CDR2 is FYNNEI in the germline V gene. The CDR3 DNA reads TGTGCCAGCAGTGAAGCGAGGCACAATCTGAGGAACACTGAAGCTTTCTTT. Translating it yields CASSEARHNLRNTEAFF. Looking up the rest from reference TRBV2 and TRBJ1-1 gives the full variable domain: EPEVTQTPSHQVTQMGQEVILRCVPISNHLYFYWYRQILGQKVEFLVSFYNNEISEKSEIFDDQFSVERPDGSNFTLKIRSTKLEDSAMYFCASSEARHNLRNTEAFFGQGTRLTVV.

This chain connects TRBV7-9 to TRBJ2-3; 11 bases align to TRBD2. The CDR3 length is 16 residues. V dropped 8 bases and J dropped 1; count of bases not matched to a gene: 8. The germline V gene encodes CDR1 SEHNR and CDR2 FQNEAQ (reference sequence). The CDR3 loop reads CASGIAGGEGTDTQYF. For the CDR3, the DNA is TGTGCCAGCGGTATAGCGGGAGGGGAAGGCACAGATACGCAGTATTTT.

The J gene is TRBJ1-6, the V gene TRBV15; no firm D call. The CDR3 extends over 12 amino acids. The germline V gene has CDR1 LNHNV and CDR2 YYDKDF (reference sequence). The V end lost 8 bases, the J end lost 7 bases, and 9 bases lay between the germline ends. As DNA, the CDR3 is TGTGCCACCGGACTTCTAAATTCACCCCTCCACTTT. This encodes CATGLLNSPLHF.

This chain connects TRBV7-3 to TRBJ2-5; 11 positions agree with TRBD2. The CDR3 extends over 16 amino acids. Germline V gene lookup returns CDR1 SGHTA and CDR2 FQGTGA. The trim removed 5 bases at V and 5 bases at J, leaving 10 bases unmatched. The CDR3: CASSRFGTSGGETQYF. The CDR3 bases are TGTGCCAGCAGCCGTTTCGGGACTAGCGGTGGGGAGACCCAGTACTTC.

Only a few counts were recorded for this clone. The chain joins TRBV6-5 to TRBJ2-2, with 9 bases identical to TRBD1. J gave up 2 bases and V 6 bases, and 4 bases lay outside the gene matches. The CDR3 has 15 residues. Germline CDR1 reads MNHEY; CDR2 reads SVGAGI. The CDR3 loop reads CASSPDRGNTGELFF. The CDR3 DNA follows: TGTGCCAGCAGCCCGGACAGGGGTAACACCGGGGAGCTGTTTTTT.

This chain uses TRBV7-3 with TRBJ2-7; TRBD1 is a possible D gene (5 bases). From germline, CDR1 is SGHTA and CDR2 FQGTGA. V dropped 0 bases and J dropped 4 bases, with 13 bases sitting between them. There are 15 residues in the CDR3. Written as DNA, the CDR3 is TGTGCCAGCAGCTTAACTCCAGCTAGGGGTTACGAGCAGTACTTC. Its translation is CASSLTPARGYEQYF.

The chain uses TRBV28 and TRBJ1-2; TRBD1 might be the D (5 bases). The germline CDR1 and CDR2 sequences are MDHEN and SYDVKM. There are 12 residues in the CDR3. Deletions cut 10 bases from V and 8 bases from J, with 17 bases between. The chain's CDR3 is CAIGGRAGGYTF. The CDR3 DNA follows: TGTGCCATTGGGGGAAGGGCGGGAGGCTACACCTTC.

The genes are TRBV29-1 and TRBJ1-4, with D perhaps matching TRBD1 (5 bases). The CDR3 has 13 residues. CDR1 is SQVTM and CDR2 is ANQGSEA in the germline V gene. The CDR3 sequence: CSASGTTNEKLFF. The CDR3 coding sequence is TGCAGTGCCTCAGGGACAACTAATGAAAAACTGTTTTTT.

The chain is built from TRBV10-3 and TRBJ2-1; 8 bases agree with TRBD1. The junction had 11 bases not matched to a gene; V was cut back by 6 bases and J by 4 bases. Germline CDR1 ENHRY, CDR2 SYGVKD. This CDR3 contains 16 residues. The chain's CDR3 is CAIRDRAGGEYNEQFF. CDR3 in DNA: TGTGCCATCAGAGACAGGGCAGGGGGCGAATACAATGAGCAGTTCTTC.

On this clone: The junction differs from germline at one of its ends, possibly a read error. The chain uses TRBV7-7 and TRBJ2-5; 11 nucleotides align to TRBD2. The CDR3 is 16 amino acids. CDR1 and CDR2 (germline): SSHAT, FNYEAQ (reference sequence). This chain's CDR3 is CASSLSGTSGPRAQYF. The CDR3 nucleotides read TGTGCTAGCAGCTTAAGCGGGACTAGCGGACCGAGGGCCCAGTACTTC.

This rearrangement joins TRBV10-3 to TRBJ2-2; 9 bases are shared with TRBD2. The germline V gene has CDR1 ENHRY and CDR2 SYGVKD. With 7 bases clipped from V and 2 bases from J, the junction kept 2 bases outside the gene matches. The CDR3 has 14 amino acids. The CDR3 loop is CAIKGTSNTGELFF. The CDR3 coding sequence is TGTGCCATCAAGGGGACTAGCAACACCGGGGAGCTGTTTTTT.

The chain combines TRBV28 with TRBJ1-4, with unresolved D. Germline V CDR1 and CDR2: MDHEN, SYDVKM. V shed 6 bases and J shed 0 bases, with 11 bases lying between them. This CDR3 is 15 amino acids long. This CDR3 is CASSPAGTTNEKLFF. The CDR3 DNA follows: TGTGCCAGCAGCCCCGCGGGAACAACTAATGAAAAACTGTTTTTT.

This clone was observed once. V usage is TRBV14 and J usage is TRBJ2-3, with 11 bases fitting TRBD2. Germline CDR1 is SGHDN and CDR2 is FVKESK. J gave up 5 bases and V 4 bases, and 2 bases lay outside the gene matches. This CDR3 is built from 14 residues. Here the CDR3 DNA reads TGTGCCAGCAGCCGGCTAGCGGGAGGAGATACGCAGTATTTT. This translates into CASSRLAGGDTQYF.

CDR3 sequence reads: CASSLPRAGGNYGYTF. CDR3 DNA: TGTGCCAGCAGTTTACCGAGGGCAGGGGGCAACTATGGCTACACCTTC. This rearrangement joins TRBV28 to TRBJ1-2, with 8 positions matching TRBD1. Germline lookup yields CDR1 MDHEN and CDR2 SYDVKM. V trimming: 2 bases; J trimming: 2 bases; junction bases outside the gene matches: 7. The CDR3 consists of 16 residues.

J is TRBJ2-1 and V is TRBV11-2, with D possibly TRBD2 on 6 matching bases. V lost 5 bases and J 6 bases, leaving 11 bases between the germline ends. The germline V gene encodes CDR1 SGHAT and CDR2 FQNNGV. This CDR3 is 13 amino acids long. CDR3 sequence (DNA): TGTGCCAGCAGCCCGGGACTCCTCAATGAGCAGTTCTTC. This gives the protein CASSPGLLNEQFF.

The V call is TRBV6-4, the J call TRBJ1-2; D is undetermined. V lost 0 bases to trimming and J lost 4 bases, with 9 bases between them. From germline, CDR1 is MRHNA and CDR2 SNTAGT. The CDR3 is 14 residues long. CDR3 sequence (DNA): TGTGCCAGCAGTGACTCTGGGCACGGCTATGGCTACACCTTC. This sequence encodes CASSDSGHGYGYTF.

The rearrangement links TRBV5-1 to TRBJ2-1; D remains ambiguous. This CDR3 region has 14 residues. In germline, CDR1 is SGHRS, CDR2 YFSETQ. V lost 0 bases and J 5 bases, leaving 9 bases between the germline ends. CDR3 bases: TGCGCCAGCAGCTTGGAGTCCAGAAACAATGAGCAGTTCTTC. As protein: CASSLESRNNEQFF.

The chain uses TRBV5-1 and TRBJ2-5; TRBD1 might be the D (8 bases). The ends were cut back, 4 bases at V and 4 bases at J, with 17 bases in the middle. This CDR3 has 15 amino acids. Germline V CDR1 and CDR2: SGHRS, YFSETQ. In DNA, the CDR3 is TGCGCCAGCAGCCAACCCACAGGGGGGGCAGAGACCCAGTACTTC. Its translation is CASSQPTGGAETQYF.

The chain couples TRBV5-1 to TRBJ1-1; tentatively, D is TRBD1 (5 bases). There are 14 residues in the CDR3. Trimming left V 0 bases short and J 4 bases short, with 10 bases between. CDR1 is SGHRS and CDR2 is YFSETQ in the germline V gene. In nucleotides, the CDR3 is TGCGCCAGCAGCTTGGATGGGGCGCCCACTGAAGCTTTCTTT. This sequence encodes CASSLDGAPTEAFF.

The chain combines TRBV3-1 (or the pseudogene TRBV3-2) with TRBJ2-3, with TRBD2 identical over 7 bases. There are 14 residues in the CDR3. The V and J ends lost 6 bases and 4 bases, in that order; junction bases with no gene match: 7. The germline V gene encodes CDR1 LGHDT and CDR2 YNNKEL (reference sequence). CDR3 DNA: TGTGCCAGCAGGCCGAGCGGGACGGCAGATACGCAGTATTTT. Protein product: CASRPSGTADTQYF.

This chain joins TRBV18 and TRBJ2-7, with 10 bases fitting TRBD2. This CDR3 region has 14 residues. V shed 3 bases and J 5 bases; nucleotides not matched to a gene: 4. Germline values: CDR1 KGHSH, CDR2 LQKENI. The CDR3 DNA reads as TGTGCCAGCTCACCGGCTAGCGGGAGTAACGAGCAGTACTTC. Its protein is CASSPASGSNEQYF.